The 14 T cell receptor beta chains below were found in one sample sequenced in a study of a mutant IDH1 vaccine in newly diagnosed glioma (dated by TCRdb to the early 2020s). Library generation was performed with the immunoSEQ multiplex PCR assay. The table comes from immuneACCESS by way of TCRdb, which keeps in-frame sequences with V and J called. Part of the clones is missing from these tables; in studies checked, under half for an unresolved V gene and the rest for unknown reasons. Within this sample are tens of thousands of clones, with around 82% of them counted one time only. The top ten constitute about 11% of the sample. The antigens these receptors bind are not known. This specimen's time point label, interpreted: week 35, safety follow-up. Every vaccine dose consisted of 300 ug of a 20-mer mutant IDH1 peptide in Montanide, administered subcutaneously together with topical imiquimod. The sequencing used PBMCs, collected from a glioma patient whose treatment included an IDH1 peptide vaccine. The receptors shown here come from a woman in her forties with glioma.

This sequence joins TRBV10-1 and TRBJ2-7, with 8 nucleotides matching TRBD1. Trimming cost V 4 bases and J 6 bases; bases outside gene matches: 8. The CDR3 is 14 residues long. The germline V gene encodes CDR1 WNHNN and CDR2 SYGVQD (reference sequence). The CDR3 DNA reads TGCGCCAGCAGTGGTGGACAGGGCTCCGTCGAGCAGTACTTC. This sequence encodes CASSGGQGSVEQYF.

The V and J genes are TRBV6-6 and TRBJ1-1; 7 positions match TRBD1. The CDR3 consists of 14 residues. V trimming: 2 bases; J trimming: 4 bases; junction bases outside the gene matches: 4. Per germline, CDR1 MNHNY and CDR2 SVGAGI (reference sequence). For the CDR3, the DNA is TGTGCCAGCAGTTACCGACAGGGCGGCACTGAAGCTTTCTTT. Translation gives CASSYRQGGTEAFF.

The gene calls are TRBV2 and TRBJ2-5; possible D gene TRBD2, 6 bases. The CDR3 has 14 amino acids. Trimming took 6 bases from V and 4 from J, leaving 15 bases between them. The germline gives CDR1 SNHLY, CDR2 FYNNEI. CDR3 bases: TGTGCCAGCAGACCGGGACTGCGGTCAGAGACCCAGTACTTC. This translates into CASRPGLRSETQYF. Using reference TRBV2 and TRBJ2-5 for the parts outside the CDR3, the full variable domain is EPEVTQTPSHQVTQMGQEVILRCVPISNHLYFYWYRQILGQKVEFLVSFYNNEISEKSEIFDDQFSVERPDGSNFTLKIRSTKLEDSAMYFCASRPGLRSETQYFGPGTRLLVL.

The CDR3 reads CAWLQGPYNSPLHF. The DNA of the CDR3 is TGTGCCTGGCTCCAGGGCCCCTATAATTCACCCCTCCACTTT. The gene calls are TRBV30 and TRBJ1-6; maybe TRBD1 (5 bases). The CDR3 loop spans 14 amino acids. With 5 bases removed from V and 2 bases from J, the gap between germline ends came to 10 bases. Germline assignment: CDR1 GTSNPN and CDR2 SVGIG (reference sequence).

The V call is TRBV6-5, the J call TRBJ2-1; D call uncertain. Germline CDR1 is MNHEY and CDR2 is SVGAGI. The V and J ends lost 8 bases and 6 bases respectively, with 8 bases between them. This CDR3 spans 11 amino acids. The CDR3 is CASRRVNEQFF. The CDR3 nucleotides read TGTGCCAGCCGAAGAGTCAATGAGCAGTTCTTC.

This clone was seen a handful of times. This rearrangement joins TRBV25-1 to TRBJ2-7; D is unclear. CDR3 length equals 12 residues. The V and J ends lost 2 bases and 3 bases respectively, with 5 bases between them. Germline V gives CDR1 MGHDK, CDR2 SYGVNS. CDR3 sequence reads: CASSEIGYEQYF. The DNA for the CDR3 is TGTGCCAGCAGTGAAATAGGCTACGAGCAGTACTTC.

This clone showed up just once. The V call is TRBV9, the J call TRBJ2-3; a possible D gene is TRBD1 (8 bases). The CDR3 spans 16 residues. V was trimmed by 0 bases and J by 6 bases, leaving 17 bases between them. Per the germline V gene, CDR1 is SGDLS and CDR2 is YYNGEE. The DNA for the CDR3 is TGTGCCAGCAGCGTAGGCCTTGGACAGGGAGGGGATACGCAGTATTTT. Its protein product is CASSVGLGQGGDTQYF.

The chain links TRBV10-1 to TRBJ2-1; tentatively, D is TRBD1 or TRBD2 (6 bases each). Germline V CDR1 and CDR2: WNHNN, SYGVQD (reference sequence). V dropped 3 bases and J dropped 5 bases, with 8 bases sitting between them. The CDR3 runs to 13 residues. The CDR3 spells CASSDGGNNEQFF. The CDR3 region has the DNA TGCGCCAGCAGTGACGGGGGCAACAATGAGCAGTTCTTC.

The chain uses TRBV27 and TRBJ2-3, with TRBD1 as a possible D gene (5 bases). CDR3 length equals 13 residues. Trimming left V 6 bases short and J 3 bases short, with 10 bases between. CDR1 and CDR2 from the germline V gene are MNHEY and SMNVEV (reference sequence). CDR3 sequence: CASRRRVTDTQYF. Written as DNA, the CDR3 is TGTGCCAGCAGACGCAGGGTGACAGATACGCAGTATTTT.

The V and J genes are TRBV12-5 and TRBJ1-6; D ambiguous. Trimming removed 7 bases at V and 7 bases at J, with 14 bases between. Germline CDR1 is LGHNT and CDR2 is FRNRAP. This CDR3 is built from 14 residues. The CDR3: CASASRNANSPLHF. The CDR3 DNA reads TGTGCTAGTGCGTCACGGAACGCAAATTCACCCCTCCACTTT.

The chain combines TRBV7-9 with TRBJ2-4; 7 bases match TRBD1. The CDR3 has 13 amino acids. The trim removed 1 base at V and 10 bases at J, leaving 4 bases unmatched. Germline values: CDR1 SEHNR, CDR2 FQNEAQ (reference sequence). The CDR3 nucleotides read TGTGCCAGCAGCTTAGAGGGACAGTCAATTCAGTACTTC. This encodes CASSLEGQSIQYF. Variable domain in full (rest from reference TRBV7-9 and TRBJ2-4): DTGVSQNPRHKITKRGQNVTFRCDPISEHNRLYWYRQTLGQGPEFLTYFQNEAQLEKSRLLSDRFSAERPKGSFSTLEIQRTEQGDSAMYLCASSLEGQSIQYFGAGTRLSVL.

The chain couples TRBV2 to TRBJ1-3; D gene ambiguous. The CDR3 consists of 14 residues. Trimming took 4 bases from V and 1 from J, leaving 8 bases between them. The germline gives CDR1 SNHLY, CDR2 FYNNEI. The CDR3 DNA reads as TGTGCCAGCAGTGTGGGGAGATCTGGAAACACCATATATTTT. It translates to CASSVGRSGNTIYF.

V and J are TRBV10-3 and TRBJ2-5, with D possibly TRBD1 on 7 matching bases. The CDR3 is 15 residues long. The germline V and J ends were trimmed by 0 bases and 4 bases, with 12 bases remaining between them. CDR1 and CDR2 (germline): ENHRY, SYGVKD. This chain's CDR3 is CAISESAGGRETQYF. The CDR3 DNA follows: TGTGCCATCAGTGAGTCGGCAGGGGGGCGAGAGACCCAGTACTTC.

The rearrangement joins TRBV7-9 to TRBJ1-2; 8 positions match TRBD1. Germline CDR1 SEHNR, CDR2 FQNEAQ (reference sequence). CDR3 length equals 13 residues. After removal of 5 bases from V and 5 bases from J, the junction contained 4 bases not matched to a gene. This CDR3 reads CASSPGQGYGYTF. CDR3 in DNA: TGTGCCAGCAGCCCCGGACAGGGTTATGGCTACACCTTC.